These T cell receptor beta chains were read from a single sample in a study of blood T cells in healthy people across ages. One entry per CDR3 protein results from TCRdb running MiXCR on the 5' RACE reads. The data show about 1.6 million distinct CDR3 sequences, about 31% seen once. Sequencing was performed on blood. The receptors shown here come from a woman aged 25 to 45 in good health. CDR3s include the opening cysteine and the closing phenylalanine or tryptophan. The D gene is left open where the match is weak. Clone size is given for some rows only: seen once, a few or many times, or a class if the clone is expanded.

NA,NA,TRBV30,TRBJ2-5,CAWSIGSKQETQYF,TGTGCCTGGAGTATAGGATCGAAACAAGAGACCCAGTACTTC
NA,few,TRBV4-1,TRBJ2-7,CASSYSFLSSYEQYF,TGCGCCAGCAGCTATAGCTTTTTGAGCTCCTACGAGCAGTACTTC
NA,NA,TRBV5-1,TRBJ1-1,CASSLSQGQTEAFF,TGCGCCAGCAGCTTGTCCCAGGGGCAGACTGAAGCTTTCTTT
TRBD1,NA,TRBV7-6,TRBJ1-1,CASSPPGQGRLGTEAFF,TGTGCCAGCAGCCCTCCCGGACAGGGGAGATTGGGCACTGAAGCTTTCTTT
NA,NA,TRBV7-9,TRBJ2-7,CSSEPLGGTYEQYF,TGTTCCAGTGAACCCCTGGGGGGAACCTACGAGCAGTACTTC
NA,few,TRBV12-3/TRBV12-4,TRBJ1-5,CASSLRIGSNQPQHF,TGTGCCAGCAGTTTAAGGATAGGGAGCAATCAGCCCCAGCATTTT
NA,few,TRBV29-1,TRBJ2-7,CSVEGDGRYGQYF,TGCAGCGTTGAGGGTGACGGACGCTACGGGCAGTACTTC
NA,NA,TRBV27,TRBJ1-1,CASSLLGWGPNTEAFF,TGTGCCAGCAGTTTATTGGGATGGGGCCCTAACACTGAAGCTTTCTTT
TRBD2,many,TRBV9,TRBJ2-5,CASSVGTSGQETQYF,TGTGCCAGCAGCGTAGGGACTAGCGGCCAAGAGACCCAGTACTTC
TRBD1,NA,TRBV6-1,TRBJ2-5,CASKAGGTETQYF,TGTGCCAGCAAGGCAGGGGGCACAGAGACCCAGTACTTC
NA,many,TRBV6-6,TRBJ2-7,CASRFSSGHEQYF,TGTGCCAGCAGGTTCTCTTCGGGCCACGAGCAGTACTTC
NA,NA,TRBV27,TRBJ1-2,CASSLGSGFRYGYTF,TGTGCCAGCAGTTTGGGCTCGGGGTTTAGGTATGGCTACACCTTC
NA,few,TRBV6-1,TRBJ1-2,CASSESVGVGYTF,TGTGCCAGCAGTGAATCTGTGGGTGTTGGCTACACCTTC
TRBD2,few,TRBV2,TRBJ2-3,CASSVETSGMTTDTQYF,TGTGCCAGCAGTGTCGAGACTAGCGGGATGACAACAGATACGCAGTATTTT
NA,NA,TRBV5-1,TRBJ2-5,CASSLGSGFETQYF,TGCGCCAGCAGCTTGGGGTCAGGTTTTGAGACCCAGTACTTC
TRBD2,NA,TRBV9,TRBJ2-5,CASSVGSGSSETQYF,TGCGCCAGCAGCGTAGGTAGCGGGAGCTCAGAGACCCAGTACTTC
TRBD2,NA,TRBV15,TRBJ2-1,CATSPGLAGNEQFF,TGTGCCACCAGCCCTGGGCTAGCGGGGAATGAGCAGTTCTTC
NA,few,TRBV7-9,TRBJ1-6,CASTPERDYNSPLHF,TGTGCCAGCACCCCCGAGAGGGATTATAATTCACCCCTCCACTTT
NA,few,TRBV5-1,TRBJ2-3,CASSVGTETGTQYF,TGCGCCAGCAGCGTAGGGACCGAGACGGGTACGCAGTATTTT
NA,NA,TRBV5-4,TRBJ2-1,CASSPPGSGNEQFF,TGTGCCAGCAGTCCTCCTGGATCAGGGAATGAGCAGTTCTTC
NA,NA,TRBV20-1,TRBJ2-7,CSAYALGGGSYEQYF,TGCAGTGCTTACGCCCTGGGAGGCGGCTCCTACGAGCAGTACTTC
TRBD2,NA,TRBV20-1,TRBJ2-2,CSARTSGATGELFF,TGCAGTGCTAGAACTAGCGGGGCCACCGGGGAGCTGTTTTTT
TRBD1,NA,TRBV7-3,TRBJ2-1,CASSSGQGGYNERFF,TGTGCCAGCAGCTCCGGACAGGGAGGCTACAATGAGCGGTTCTTC
TRBD1,NA,TRBV6-5,TRBJ1-2,CASSSYSTGRFDYGYTF,TGTGCCAGCAGTTCATATTCGACAGGGCGTTTCGACTATGGCTACACCTTC
NA,NA,TRBV21-1,TRBJ1-5,CASSKESGRVQQPQHF,TGTGCCAGCAGCAAAGAAAGCGGAAGGGTTCAGCAGCCCCAGCATTTT
NA,once,TRBV7-3,TRBJ1-2,CASSLTLDGRDYGYTF,TGTGCCAGCAGCTTAACGTTAGACGGGAGAGACTATGGCTACACCTTC
NA,few,TRBV7-3,TRBJ2-3,CASSFDITDTQYF,TGTGCCAGCAGCTTTGATATCACAGATACGCAGTATTTT
TRBD2,many,TRBV4-1,TRBJ2-3,CASSHHLAGGSQDTQYF,TGCGCCAGCAGCCACCACCTAGCGGGGGGCTCGCAAGATACGCAGTATTTT
TRBD2,NA,TRBV6-1,TRBJ2-1,CASRGSTSGRAMGSGSYNEQFF,TGTGCCAGCAGGGGATCGACTAGCGGGAGGGCGATGGGATCTGGCTCCTACAATGAGCAGTTCTTC
NA,few,TRBV20-1,TRBJ2-1,CSPTWGSSYNEQFF,TGCAGTCCTACCTGGGGAAGCTCCTACAATGAGCAGTTCTTC
TRBD2,NA,TRBV18,TRBJ2-1,CASSPGGRIYNEQFF,TGTGCCAGCTCACCGGGGGGGAGGATCTACAATGAGCAGTTCTTC
NA,NA,TRBV7-2,TRBJ2-3,CASSPGRFTQYF,TGTGCCAGCAGCCCGGGACGGTTTACGCAGTATTTT
NA,few,TRBV4-1,TRBJ1-2,CASSQDGPGHRDGYTF,TGCGCCAGCAGCCAAGATGGACCGGGACACAGGGATGGCTACACCTTC
TRBD2,few,TRBV4-2,TRBJ2-1,CASSQVLREGPYNEQFF,TGTGCCAGCAGCCAAGTCTTGCGGGAGGGCCCCTACAATGAGCAGTTCTTC
TRBD2,NA,TRBV20-1,TRBJ2-3,CSAGLAGGPRDTQYF,TGCAGTGCGGGACTAGCGGGGGGGCCGAGAGATACGCAGTATTTT
NA,few,TRBV28,TRBJ2-5,CASRLVGLETQYF,TGTGCCAGCCGACTAGTAGGTCTGGAGACCCAGTACTTC
NA,NA,TRBV27,TRBJ2-7,CASSPRLGREQYF,TGTGCCAGCAGCCCAAGGTTGGGCCGCGAGCAGTACTTC
NA,few,TRBV6-1,TRBJ1-1,CASSESVGGGDITEAFF,TGTGCCAGCAGTGAATCGGTGGGGGGAGGAGACATCACTGAAGCTTTCTTT
NA,NA,TRBV27,TRBJ2-5,CASSAPGTPGAETQYF,TGTGCCAGCAGTGCCCCCGGGACACCTGGGGCGGAGACCCAGTACTTC
NA,NA,TRBV28,TRBJ2-5,CASSLDEEGEQYF,TGTGCCAGCAGCCTGGACGAAGAGGGGGAGCAGTACTTC
TRBD1,NA,TRBV24-1,TRBJ2-3,CATGGQGAGDTQYF,TGTGCCACCGGAGGACAGGGGGCCGGTGATACGCAGTATTTT
NA,NA,TRBV28,TRBJ2-5,CASSLQGKGETQYF,TGTGCCAGCAGTTTACAGGGGAAGGGCGAGACCCAGTACTTC
NA,few,TRBV2,TRBJ1-4,CASSDTVEKLFF,TGTGCCAGCAGTGATACGGTTGAAAAACTGTTTTTT
NA,few,TRBV5-1,TRBJ1-4,CASSLDGNSATNEKLFF,TGCGCCAGCAGCTTGGATGGCAACTCAGCAACTAATGAAAAACTGTTTTTT
NA,NA,TRBV30,TRBJ2-5,CAWGGAGETQYF,TGTGCCTGGGGGGGGGCAGGCGAGACCCAGTACTTC